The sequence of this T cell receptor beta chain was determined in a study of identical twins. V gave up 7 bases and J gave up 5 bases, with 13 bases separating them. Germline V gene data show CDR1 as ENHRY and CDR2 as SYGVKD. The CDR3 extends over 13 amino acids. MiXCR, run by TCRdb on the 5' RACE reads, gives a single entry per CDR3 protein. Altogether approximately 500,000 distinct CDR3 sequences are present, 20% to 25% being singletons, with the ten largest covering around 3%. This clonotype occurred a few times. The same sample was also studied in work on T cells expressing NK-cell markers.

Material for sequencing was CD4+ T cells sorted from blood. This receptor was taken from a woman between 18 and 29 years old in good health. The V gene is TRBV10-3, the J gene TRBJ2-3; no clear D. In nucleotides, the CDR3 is TGTGCCATCACTTATAACCCGCAAGATACGCAGTATTTT. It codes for CAITYNPQDTQYF.